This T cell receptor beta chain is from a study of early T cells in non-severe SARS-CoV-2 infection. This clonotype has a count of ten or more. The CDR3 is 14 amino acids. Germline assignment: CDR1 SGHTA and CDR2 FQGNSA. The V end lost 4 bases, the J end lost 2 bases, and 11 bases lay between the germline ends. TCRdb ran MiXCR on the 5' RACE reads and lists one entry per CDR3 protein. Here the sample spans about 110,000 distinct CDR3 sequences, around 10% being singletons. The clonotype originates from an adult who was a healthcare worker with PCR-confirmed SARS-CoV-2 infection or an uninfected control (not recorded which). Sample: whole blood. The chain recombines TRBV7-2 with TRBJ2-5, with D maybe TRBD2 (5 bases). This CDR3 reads CASSSFGNQETQYF. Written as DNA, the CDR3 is TGTGCCAGCAGCTCCTTCGGGAATCAAGAGACCCAGTACTTC.